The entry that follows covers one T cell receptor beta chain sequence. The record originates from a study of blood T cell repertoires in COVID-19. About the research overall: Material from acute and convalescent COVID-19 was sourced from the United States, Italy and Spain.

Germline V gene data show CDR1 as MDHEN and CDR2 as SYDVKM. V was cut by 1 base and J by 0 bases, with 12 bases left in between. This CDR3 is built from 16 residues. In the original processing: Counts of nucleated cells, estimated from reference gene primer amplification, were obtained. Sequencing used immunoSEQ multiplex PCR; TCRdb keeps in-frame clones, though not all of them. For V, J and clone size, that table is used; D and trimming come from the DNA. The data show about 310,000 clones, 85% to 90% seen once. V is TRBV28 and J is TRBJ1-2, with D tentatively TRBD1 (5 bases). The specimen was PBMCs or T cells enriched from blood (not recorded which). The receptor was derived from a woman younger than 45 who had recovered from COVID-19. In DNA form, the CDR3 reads TGTGCCAGCAGTTTATTGGCACAACAGGCTAACTATGGCTACACCTTC. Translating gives CASSLLAQQANYGYTF.